Below, 8 T cell receptor beta chains from the same sample are listed, as sequenced in a study of blood T cell repertoires in COVID-19. Libraries were prepared by immunoSEQ multiplex PCR; TCRdb keeps only in-frame clonotypes and omits some of them. The sample lists 250,000 to 350,000 clones; approximately 85% were seen once. The sample taken for sequencing was peripheral blood. The receptors originated from a human donor with COVID-19, enrolled during active disease. The donor label of this sample is uncertain.

The chain employs TRBV10-2 and TRBJ2-2; TRBD2 matches 14 bases. Germline lookup yields CDR1 WSHSY and CDR2 SAAADI. Trimming at V came to 6 bases and at J to 7 bases, leaving 10 bases not matched to a gene. CDR3 length: 17 residues. DNA of the CDR3: TGCGCCAGCAGCAAGGGACTAGCGGGAGCGATGATCGGGGAGCTGTTTTTT. Translated, it gives CASSKGLAGAMIGELFF.

The rearrangement links TRBV19 to TRBJ1-5; 7 bases are shared with TRBD1. In germline, CDR1 is LNHDA, CDR2 SQIVND (reference sequence). V lost 8 bases, J lost 0 bases, and 13 bases stayed unmatched. This CDR3 contains 17 residues. The CDR3 DNA follows: TGTGCCAGTCTCCCTCAGGGGGGAACCTATAGCAATCAGCCCCAGCATTTT. Translating it yields CASLPQGGTYSNQPQHF.

The chain employs TRBV5-6 and TRBJ2-7; TRBD2 matches 8 bases. Germline V CDR1 and CDR2: SGHDT, YYEEEE. This CDR3 region has 13 residues. Trimming removed 3 bases from V and 5 bases from J; junction bases left unmatched: 4. Here the CDR3 reads CASSSGGFNEQYF. CDR3 DNA: TGTGCCAGCAGCTCGGGGGGGTTCAACGAGCAGTACTTC.

The chain uses TRBV9 and TRBJ1-2, with a weak D call TRBD1 (6 bases). This CDR3 has 15 amino acids. From germline, CDR1 is SGDLS and CDR2 YYNGEE. V lost 0 bases to trimming and J lost 3 bases, with 12 bases between them. The DNA for the CDR3 is TGTGCCAGCAGCGTAGGGGGGCAGGGCCACTATGGCTACACCTTC. Its translation is CASSVGGQGHYGYTF. The full variable domain, its missing parts supplied by reference TRBV9 and TRBJ1-2, is DSGVTQTPKHLITATGQRVTLRCSPRSGDLSVYWYQQSLDQGLQFLIQYYNGEERAKGNILERFSAQQFPDLHSELNLSSLELGDSALYFCASSVGGQGHYGYTFGSGTRLTVV.

The chain combines TRBV12-3 or TRBV12-4 with TRBJ1-1, with a tentative D call TRBD1 (6 bases). The ends were cut back, 5 bases at V and 10 bases at J, with 17 bases in the middle. CDR3 length equals 13 residues. The CDR3 DNA reads TGTGCCAGCAGTCGGACAGTCTTGGCGCCAGCTTTCTTT. Protein product: CASSRTVLAPAFF.

On this clone: The same CDR3 can be traced to other DNA sequences in this sample. The V gene is TRBV6-5, the J gene TRBJ1-1; D uncertain. The CDR3 length is 13 residues. Germline loops: CDR1 MNHEY, CDR2 SVGAGI. V lost 0 bases and J lost 4, with 6 bases in between. The CDR3 DNA is TGTGCCAGCAGTTACTCGAGAGGCACTGAAGCTTTCTTT. Translating gives CASSYSRGTEAFF.

The J gene is TRBJ2-1, the V gene TRBV9; 7 nucleotides align to TRBD1. Germline V lookup: CDR1 SGDLS, CDR2 YYNGEE. There are 15 residues in the CDR3. V lost 4 bases and J lost 2; bases outside the gene matches: 6. CDR3 sequence: CASSRLGGAYNEQFF. The CDR3 region has the DNA TGTGCCAGCAGCCGTTTAGGGGGCGCCTACAATGAGCAGTTCTTC.

The chain recombines TRBV7-9 with TRBJ2-5; the D is unclear. This CDR3 contains 14 residues. Trimming shortened V by 6 bases and J by 2 bases, and 13 bases separated the two germline ends. Germline assignment: CDR1 SEHNR and CDR2 FQNEAQ (reference sequence). The CDR3 coding sequence is TGTGCCAGCAGTAAACCCCCAGCGCAAGAGACCCAGTACTTC. Translated, it gives CASSKPPAQETQYF.